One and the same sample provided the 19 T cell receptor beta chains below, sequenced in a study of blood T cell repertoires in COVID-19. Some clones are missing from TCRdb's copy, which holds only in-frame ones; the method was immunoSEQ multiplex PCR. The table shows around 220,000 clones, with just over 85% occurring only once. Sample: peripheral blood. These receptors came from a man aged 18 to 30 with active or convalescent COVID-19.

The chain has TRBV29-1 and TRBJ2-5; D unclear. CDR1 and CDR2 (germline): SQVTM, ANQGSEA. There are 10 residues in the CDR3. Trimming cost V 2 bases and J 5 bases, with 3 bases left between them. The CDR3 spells CSVESETQYF. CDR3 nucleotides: TGCAGCGTTGAATCGGAGACCCAGTACTTC. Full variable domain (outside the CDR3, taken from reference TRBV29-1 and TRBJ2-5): SAVISQKPSRDICQRGTSLTIQCQVDSQVTMMFWYRQQPGQSLTLIATANQGSEATYESGFVIDKFPISRPNLTFSTLTVSNMSPEDSSIYLCSVESETQYFGPGTRLLVL.

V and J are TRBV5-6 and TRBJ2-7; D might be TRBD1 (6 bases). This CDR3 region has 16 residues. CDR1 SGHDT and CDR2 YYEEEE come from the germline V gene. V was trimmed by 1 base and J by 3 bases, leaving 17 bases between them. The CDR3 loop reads CASSLMGAPQGYEQYF. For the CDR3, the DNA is TGTGCCAGCAGCTTGATGGGGGCTCCTCAGGGCTACGAGCAGTACTTC.

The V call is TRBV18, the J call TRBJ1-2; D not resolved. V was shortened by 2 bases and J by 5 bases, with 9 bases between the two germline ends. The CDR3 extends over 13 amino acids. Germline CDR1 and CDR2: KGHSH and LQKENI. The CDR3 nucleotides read TGTGCCAGCTCACCAGTACGAGGGTATGGCTACACCTTC. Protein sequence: CASSPVRGYGYTF.

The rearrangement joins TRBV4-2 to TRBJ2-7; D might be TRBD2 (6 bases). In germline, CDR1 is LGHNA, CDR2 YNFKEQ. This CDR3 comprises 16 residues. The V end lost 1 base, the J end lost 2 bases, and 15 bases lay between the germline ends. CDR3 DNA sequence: TGTGCCAGCAGCCAAGTTCTAGCGTCATCTACCTACGAGCAGTACTTC. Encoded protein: CASSQVLASSTYEQYF.

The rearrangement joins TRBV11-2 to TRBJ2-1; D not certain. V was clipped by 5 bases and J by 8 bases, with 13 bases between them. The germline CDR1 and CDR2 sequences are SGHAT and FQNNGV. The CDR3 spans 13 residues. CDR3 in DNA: TGTGCCAGCAGCCTTCGCCCGGGTGATGAGCAGTTCTTC. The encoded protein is CASSLRPGDEQFF.

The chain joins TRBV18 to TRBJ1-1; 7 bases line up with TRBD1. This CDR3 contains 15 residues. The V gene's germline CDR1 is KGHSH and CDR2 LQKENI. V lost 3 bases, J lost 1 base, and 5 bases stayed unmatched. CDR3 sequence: CASSPQWTGNTEAFF. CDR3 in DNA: TGTGCCAGCTCACCTCAATGGACAGGGAACACTGAAGCTTTCTTT.

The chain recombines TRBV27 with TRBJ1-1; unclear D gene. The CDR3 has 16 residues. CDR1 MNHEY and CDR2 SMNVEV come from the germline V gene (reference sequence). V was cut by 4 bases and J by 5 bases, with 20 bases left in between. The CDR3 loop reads CASSSRPYGMGTEAFF. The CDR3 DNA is TGTGCCAGCAGTTCACGGCCGTACGGGATGGGTACTGAAGCTTTCTTT.

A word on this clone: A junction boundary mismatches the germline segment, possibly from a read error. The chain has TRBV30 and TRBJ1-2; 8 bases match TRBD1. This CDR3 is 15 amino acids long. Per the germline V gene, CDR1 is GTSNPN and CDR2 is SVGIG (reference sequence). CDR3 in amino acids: CAWKGSGWTGSGYTF. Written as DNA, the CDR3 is TGTGCTTGGAAGGGTTCGGGGTGGACAGGGTCTGGCTACACCTTC.

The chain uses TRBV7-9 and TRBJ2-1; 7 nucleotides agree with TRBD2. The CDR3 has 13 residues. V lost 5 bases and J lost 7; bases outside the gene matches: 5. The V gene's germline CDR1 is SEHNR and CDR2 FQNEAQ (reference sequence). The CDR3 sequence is CASSPGGWNEQFF. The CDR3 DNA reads TGTGCCAGCAGCCCCGGGGGGTGGAATGAGCAGTTCTTC.

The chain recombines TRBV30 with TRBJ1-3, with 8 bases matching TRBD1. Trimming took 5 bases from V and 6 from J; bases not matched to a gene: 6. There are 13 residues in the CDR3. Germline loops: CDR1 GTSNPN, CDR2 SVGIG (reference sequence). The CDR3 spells CAWAQGGANTIYF. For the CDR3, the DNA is TGTGCCTGGGCACAGGGGGGCGCAAACACCATATATTTT.

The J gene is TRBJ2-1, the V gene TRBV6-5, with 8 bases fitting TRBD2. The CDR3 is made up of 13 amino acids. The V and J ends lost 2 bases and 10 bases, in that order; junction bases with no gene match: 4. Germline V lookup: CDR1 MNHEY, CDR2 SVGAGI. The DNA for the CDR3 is TGTGCCAGCAGTTACACGGCGGGAGGAGAGCAGTTCTTC. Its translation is CASSYTAGGEQFF.

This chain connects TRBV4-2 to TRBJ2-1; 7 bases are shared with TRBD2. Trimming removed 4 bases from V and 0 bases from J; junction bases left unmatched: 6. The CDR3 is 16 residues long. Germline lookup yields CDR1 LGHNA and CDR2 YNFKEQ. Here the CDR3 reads CASSLGAGSSYNEQFF. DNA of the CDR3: TGTGCCAGCAGCCTCGGAGCGGGAAGCTCCTACAATGAGCAGTTCTTC.

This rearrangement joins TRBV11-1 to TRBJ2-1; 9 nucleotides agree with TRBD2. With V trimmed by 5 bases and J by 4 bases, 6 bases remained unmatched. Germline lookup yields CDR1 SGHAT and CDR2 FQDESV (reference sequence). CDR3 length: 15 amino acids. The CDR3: CASSQRLADYNEQFF. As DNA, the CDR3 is TGTGCCAGCAGCCAGCGACTAGCGGATTACAATGAGCAGTTCTTC.

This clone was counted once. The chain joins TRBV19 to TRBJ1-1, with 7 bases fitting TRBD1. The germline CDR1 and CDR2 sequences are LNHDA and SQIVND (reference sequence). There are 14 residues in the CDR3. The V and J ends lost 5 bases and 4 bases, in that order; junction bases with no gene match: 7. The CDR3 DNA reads TGTGCCAGTAGTGCCGGACAGGTTACCACTGAAGCTTTCTTT. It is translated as CASSAGQVTTEAFF.

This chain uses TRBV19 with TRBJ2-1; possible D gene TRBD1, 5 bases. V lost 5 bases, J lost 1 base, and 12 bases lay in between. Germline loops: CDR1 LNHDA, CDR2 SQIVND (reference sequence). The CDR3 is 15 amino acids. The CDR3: CASSGHRRSYNEQFF. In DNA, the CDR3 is TGTGCCAGTAGTGGTCACAGGCGATCCTACAATGAGCAGTTCTTC.

The CDR3 DNA follows: TGTGCCAGTAGCTCTAGAGGAGGGTCCGGCGAGCAGTACTTC. It is translated as CASSSRGGSGEQYF. The V call is TRBV19, the J call TRBJ2-7; possible D gene TRBD2, 6 bases. V was clipped by 6 bases and J by 6 bases, with 18 bases between them. This CDR3 is 14 amino acids long. CDR1 LNHDA and CDR2 SQIVND come from the germline V gene (reference sequence).

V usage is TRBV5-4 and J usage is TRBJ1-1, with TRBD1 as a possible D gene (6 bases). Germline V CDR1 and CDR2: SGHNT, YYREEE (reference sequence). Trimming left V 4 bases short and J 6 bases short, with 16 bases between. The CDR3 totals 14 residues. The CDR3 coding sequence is TGTGCCAGCAGCCTCGAGGGGGTTTGGGCTGAAGCTTTCTTT. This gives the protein CASSLEGVWAEAFF.

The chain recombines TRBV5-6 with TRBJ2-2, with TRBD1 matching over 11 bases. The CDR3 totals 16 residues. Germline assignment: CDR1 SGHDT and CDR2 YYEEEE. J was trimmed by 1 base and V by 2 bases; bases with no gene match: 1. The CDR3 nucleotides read TGTGCCAGCAGCTTAGGGACAGGGGGGAACACCGGGGAGCTGTTTTTT. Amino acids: CASSLGTGGNTGELFF.

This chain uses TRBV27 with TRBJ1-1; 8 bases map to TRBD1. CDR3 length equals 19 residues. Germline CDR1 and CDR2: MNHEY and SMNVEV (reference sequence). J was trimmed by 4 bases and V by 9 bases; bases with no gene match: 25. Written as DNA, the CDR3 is TGTGCCAGACAGAGCGCAGGGGGCGCTTCATTATTGAGGGGCACTGAAGCTTTCTTT. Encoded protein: CARQSAGGASLLRGTEAFF.